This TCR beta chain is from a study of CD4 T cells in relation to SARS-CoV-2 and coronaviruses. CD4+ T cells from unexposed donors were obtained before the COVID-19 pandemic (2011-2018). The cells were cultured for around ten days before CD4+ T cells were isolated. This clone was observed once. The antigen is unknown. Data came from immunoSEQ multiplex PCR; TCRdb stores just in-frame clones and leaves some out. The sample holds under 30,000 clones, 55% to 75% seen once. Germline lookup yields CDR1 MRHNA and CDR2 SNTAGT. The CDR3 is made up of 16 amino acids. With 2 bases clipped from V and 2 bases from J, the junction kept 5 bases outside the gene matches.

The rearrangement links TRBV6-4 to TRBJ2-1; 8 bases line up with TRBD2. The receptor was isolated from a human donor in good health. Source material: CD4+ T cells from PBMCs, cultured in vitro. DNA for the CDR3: TGTGCCAGCAGTGACGGAGCGGGAGCGCCCTACAATGAGCAGTTCTTC. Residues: CASSDGAGAPYNEQFF.